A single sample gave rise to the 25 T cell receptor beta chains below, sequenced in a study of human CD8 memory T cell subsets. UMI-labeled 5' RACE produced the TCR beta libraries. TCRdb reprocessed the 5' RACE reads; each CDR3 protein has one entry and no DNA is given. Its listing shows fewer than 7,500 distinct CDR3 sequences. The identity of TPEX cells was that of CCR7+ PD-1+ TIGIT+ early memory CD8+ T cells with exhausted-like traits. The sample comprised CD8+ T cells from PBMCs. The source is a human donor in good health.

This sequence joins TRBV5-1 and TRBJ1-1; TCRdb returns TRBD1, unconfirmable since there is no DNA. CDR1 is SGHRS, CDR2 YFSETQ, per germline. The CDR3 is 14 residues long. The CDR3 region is CASSFRAGNTEAFF.

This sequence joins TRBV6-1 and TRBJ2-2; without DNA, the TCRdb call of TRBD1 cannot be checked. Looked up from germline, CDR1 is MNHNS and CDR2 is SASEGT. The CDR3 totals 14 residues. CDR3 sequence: CASSDRQGSGELFF.

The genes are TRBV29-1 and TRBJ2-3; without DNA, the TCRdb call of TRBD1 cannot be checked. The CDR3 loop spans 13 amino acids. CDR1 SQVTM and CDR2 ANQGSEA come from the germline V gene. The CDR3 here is CSVFGRSTDTQYF.

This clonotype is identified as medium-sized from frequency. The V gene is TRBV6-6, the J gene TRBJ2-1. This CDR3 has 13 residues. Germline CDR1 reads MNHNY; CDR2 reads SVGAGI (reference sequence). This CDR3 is CASKMLLDNEQFF.

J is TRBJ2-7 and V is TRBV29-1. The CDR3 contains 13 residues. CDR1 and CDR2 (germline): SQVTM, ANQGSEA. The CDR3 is CSVVFYQAYEQYF.

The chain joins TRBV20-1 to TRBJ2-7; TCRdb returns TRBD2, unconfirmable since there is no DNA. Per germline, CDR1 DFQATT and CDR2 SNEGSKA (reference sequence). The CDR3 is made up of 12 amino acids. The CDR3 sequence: CSAGLGEDLKYF.

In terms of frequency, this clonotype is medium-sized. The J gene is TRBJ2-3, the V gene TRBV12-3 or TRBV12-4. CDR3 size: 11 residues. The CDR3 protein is CASSLSNTQYF.

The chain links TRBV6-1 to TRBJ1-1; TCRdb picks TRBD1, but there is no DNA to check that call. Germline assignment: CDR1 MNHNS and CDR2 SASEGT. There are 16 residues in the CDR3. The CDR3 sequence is CASSEWGGASNTEAFF.

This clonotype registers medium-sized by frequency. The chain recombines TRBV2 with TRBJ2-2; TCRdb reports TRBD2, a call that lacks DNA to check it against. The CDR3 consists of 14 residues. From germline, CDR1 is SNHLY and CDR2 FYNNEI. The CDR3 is CASQDRVGLAELFF.

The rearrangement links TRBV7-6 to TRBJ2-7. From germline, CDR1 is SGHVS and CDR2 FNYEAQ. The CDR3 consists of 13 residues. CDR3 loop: CASSQSKEYEQYF.

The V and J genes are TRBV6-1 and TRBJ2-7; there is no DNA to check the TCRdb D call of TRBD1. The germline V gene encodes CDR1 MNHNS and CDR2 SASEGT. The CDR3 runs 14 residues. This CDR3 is CASSEGRTYYEQYF.

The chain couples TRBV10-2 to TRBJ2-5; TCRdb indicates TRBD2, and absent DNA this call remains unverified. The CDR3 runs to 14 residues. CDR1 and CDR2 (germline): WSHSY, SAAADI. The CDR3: CASGGRSYQETQYF.

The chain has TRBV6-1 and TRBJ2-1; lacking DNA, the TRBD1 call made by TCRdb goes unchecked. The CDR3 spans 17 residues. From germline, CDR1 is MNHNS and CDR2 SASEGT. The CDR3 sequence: CASSPRGSWARWNEQFF.

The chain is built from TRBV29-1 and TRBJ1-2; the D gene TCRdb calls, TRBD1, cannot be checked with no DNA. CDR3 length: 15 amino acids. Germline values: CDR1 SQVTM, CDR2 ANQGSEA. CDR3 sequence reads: CSVEEQGPANYGYTF.

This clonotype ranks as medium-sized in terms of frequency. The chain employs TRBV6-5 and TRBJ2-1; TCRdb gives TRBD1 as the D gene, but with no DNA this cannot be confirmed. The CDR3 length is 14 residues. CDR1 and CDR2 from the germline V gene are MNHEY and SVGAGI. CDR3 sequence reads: CASSPGQGAVEQFF.

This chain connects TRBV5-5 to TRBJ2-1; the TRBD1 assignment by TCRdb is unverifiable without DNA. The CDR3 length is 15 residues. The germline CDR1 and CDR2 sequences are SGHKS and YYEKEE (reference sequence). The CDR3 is CASSIRGLGYNEQFF.

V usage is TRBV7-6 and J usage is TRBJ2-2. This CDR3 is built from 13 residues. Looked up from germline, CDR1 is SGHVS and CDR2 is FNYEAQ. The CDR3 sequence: CASRHPSTGELFF. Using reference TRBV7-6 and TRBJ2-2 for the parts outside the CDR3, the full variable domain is GAGVSQSPRYKVTKRGQDVALRCDPISGHVSLYWYRQALGQGPEFLTYFNYEAQQDKSGLPNDRFSAERPEGSISTLTIQRTEQRDSAMYRCASRHPSTGELFFGEGSRLTVL.

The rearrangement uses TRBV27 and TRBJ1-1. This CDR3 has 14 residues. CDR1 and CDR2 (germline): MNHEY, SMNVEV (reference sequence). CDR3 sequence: CASRSAYMNTEAFF.

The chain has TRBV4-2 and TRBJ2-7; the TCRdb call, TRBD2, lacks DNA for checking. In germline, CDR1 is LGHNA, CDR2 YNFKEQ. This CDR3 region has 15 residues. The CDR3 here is CASSQEASGIYEQYF.

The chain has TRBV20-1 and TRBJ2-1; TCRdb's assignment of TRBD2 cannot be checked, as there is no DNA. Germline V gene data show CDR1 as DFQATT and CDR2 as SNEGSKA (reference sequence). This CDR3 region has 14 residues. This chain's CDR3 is CSAPVAGLYNEQFF.

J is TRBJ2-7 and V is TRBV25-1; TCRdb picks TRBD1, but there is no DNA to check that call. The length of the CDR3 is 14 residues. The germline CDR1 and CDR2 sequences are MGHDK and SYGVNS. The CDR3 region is CASSDPGQFDEQYF.

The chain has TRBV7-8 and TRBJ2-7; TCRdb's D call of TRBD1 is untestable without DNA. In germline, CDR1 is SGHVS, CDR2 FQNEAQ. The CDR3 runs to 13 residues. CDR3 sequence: CASSFRRGYEQYF.

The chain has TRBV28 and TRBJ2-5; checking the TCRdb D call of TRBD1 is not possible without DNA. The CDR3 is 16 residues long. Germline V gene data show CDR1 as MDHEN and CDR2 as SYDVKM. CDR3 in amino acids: CASSGGQGAGWETQYF.

This CDR3 reads CASSQEVGGNIQYF. The chain joins TRBV3-1 to TRBJ2-4. Germline lookup yields CDR1 LGHDT and CDR2 YNNKEL (reference sequence). CDR3 length: 14 amino acids.

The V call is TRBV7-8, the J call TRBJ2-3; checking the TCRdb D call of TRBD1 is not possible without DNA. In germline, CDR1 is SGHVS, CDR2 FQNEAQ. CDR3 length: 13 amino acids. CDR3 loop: CASTPEGGDTQYF. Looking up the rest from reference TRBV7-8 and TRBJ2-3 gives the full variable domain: GAGVSQSPRYKVAKRGQDVALRCDPISGHVSLFWYQQALGQGPEFLTYFQNEAQLDKSGLPSDRFFAERPEGSVSTLKIQRTQQEDSAVYLCASTPEGGDTQYFGPGTRLTVL.